The present TCR beta chain was sequenced within a study of blood T cell repertoires in COVID-19. The CDR3 totals 10 residues. The V and J ends lost 6 bases and 4 bases respectively, with 3 bases between them. CDR1 and CDR2 from the germline V gene are SNHLY and FYNNEI. The protocol was immunoSEQ multiplex PCR, while the TCRdb copy is restricted to in-frame clones and leaves out a portion. The table records around 200,000 clones, about four fifths of them present only once. V gene TRBV2 combines with J gene TRBJ2-5, with D uncertain. The specimen was peripheral blood. The sequence was collected from a woman in her thirties or forties with acute or convalescent COVID-19. The CDR3 protein is CASSLETQYF. CDR3 DNA: TGTGCCAGCAGCCTAGAGACCCAGTACTTC.